A single sample gave rise to the 8 T cell receptor beta chains below, sequenced in a study of post-analysis software for immune sequencing data. These receptors have no known antigen. The TCR beta cDNA libraries carried unique molecular identifiers. TCRdb passed the PCR reads through MiXCR, listing each CDR3 protein once. The table lists 500,000 to 600,000 distinct CDR3 sequences, 40% to 50% of them singletons. Whole-study findings and limits: Higher frequency in patients than in controls was seen for roughly five TRBV segments, with TRBV5-6, TRBV5-1 and TRBV20-1 among them.

The sample comprised blood. Source of these receptors: a girl between 10 and 17 years old with multiple sclerosis.

Here the CDR3 DNA reads TGTGCCAGCAGCTATTCCTCTGGGACTAGCGGGAGGCGCACAGATACGCAGTATTTT. Protein product: CASSYSSGTSGRRTDTQYF. V is TRBV12-3 or TRBV12-4 and J is TRBJ2-3, with 15 bases identical to TRBD2. This CDR3 region has 19 residues. With V trimmed by 6 bases and J by 1 base, 11 bases remained unmatched.

CDR3 residues: CSVILGWSYNEQFF. CDR3 nucleotide sequence: TGCAGCGTTATACTGGGATGGTCCTACAATGAGCAGTTCTTC. The chain uses TRBV29-1 and TRBJ2-1; no reliable D call. The germline V and J ends were trimmed by 5 bases and 1 base, with 12 bases remaining between them. The CDR3 has 14 amino acids. Germline CDR1 reads SQVTM; CDR2 reads ANQGSEA.

V and J are TRBV20-1 and TRBJ2-4, with D tentatively TRBD2 (6 bases). TRBJ2-7 explains the end of the DNA better; the J call may be wrong. This CDR3 has 16 amino acids. Looked up from germline, CDR1 is DFQATT and CDR2 is SNEGSKA (reference sequence). The CDR3 spells CSATPGWDSPLYEQYF. CDR3 in DNA: TGCAGTGCTACCCCAGGGTGGGACTCACCACTCTACGAGCAGTACTTC.

The chain uses TRBV7-9 and TRBJ1-1, with a tentative D call TRBD1 (5 bases). CDR3 length equals 14 residues. Germline V lookup: CDR1 SEHNR, CDR2 FQNEAQ (reference sequence). V lost 4 bases and J lost 3, with 12 bases in between. CDR3 region: CASSSPGGDTEAFF. Written as DNA, the CDR3 is TGTGCCAGCAGCTCCCCCGGGGGGGACACTGAAGCTTTCTTT.

V is TRBV6-7 and J is TRBJ2-1, with 8 bases aligning to TRBD1. TRBV6-7 is given ORF status, its function remaining uncertain. CDR3 size: 19 residues. V shed 1 base, J shed 5 bases, and the junction held 16 bases outside the gene matches. The CDR3 nucleotides read TGTGCCAGCAGTTACTGTGGGACAGGACTTGGACGTGGGGACAATGAGCAGTTCTTC. This sequence encodes CASSYCGTGLGRGDNEQFF.

The J gene is TRBJ1-2, the V gene TRBV4-1; 12 bases align to TRBD1. CDR1 and CDR2 from the germline V gene are MGHRA and YSYEKL. This CDR3 has 15 residues. V lost 4 bases and J lost 7; bases outside the gene matches: 7. DNA of the CDR3: TGCGCCAGCAGCCCCCCGGGACAGGGGGCTAGTGGCTACACCTTC. It specifies CASSPPGQGASGYTF.

This clonotype was seen a handful of times. The chain combines TRBV5-1 with TRBJ2-1; D is unclear. V lost 0 bases to trimming and J lost 2 bases, with 6 bases between them. The CDR3 is 14 residues long. Germline V gene lookup returns CDR1 SGHRS and CDR2 YFSETQ. CDR3 sequence (DNA): TGCGCCAGCAGCTTGGCCGCCGCCTACAATGAGCAGTTCTTC. Its translation is CASSLAAAYNEQFF.

V is TRBV5-1 and J is TRBJ2-5; perhaps TRBD2 as D (6 bases). Germline CDR1 reads SGHRS; CDR2 reads YFSETQ. Trimming removed 4 bases at V and 1 base at J, with 11 bases between. The CDR3 loop spans 14 amino acids. This CDR3 is CASSRPGLQETQYF. DNA of the CDR3: TGCGCCAGCAGCCGTCCGGGACTCCAAGAGACCCAGTACTTC.